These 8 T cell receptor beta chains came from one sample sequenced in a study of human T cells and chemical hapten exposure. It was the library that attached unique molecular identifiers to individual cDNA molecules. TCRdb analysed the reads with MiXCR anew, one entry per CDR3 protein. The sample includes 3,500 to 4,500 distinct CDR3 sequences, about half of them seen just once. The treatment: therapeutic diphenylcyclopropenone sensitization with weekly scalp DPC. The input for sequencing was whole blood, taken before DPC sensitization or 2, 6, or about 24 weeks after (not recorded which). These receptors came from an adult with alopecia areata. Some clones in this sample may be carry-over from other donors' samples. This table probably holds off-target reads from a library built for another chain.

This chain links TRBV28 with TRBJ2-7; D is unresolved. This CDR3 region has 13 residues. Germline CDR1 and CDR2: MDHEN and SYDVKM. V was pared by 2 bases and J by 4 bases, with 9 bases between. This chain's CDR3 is CASSLGKAYEQYF. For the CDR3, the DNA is TGTGCCAGCAGTTTAGGGAAGGCTTACGAGCAGTACTTC.

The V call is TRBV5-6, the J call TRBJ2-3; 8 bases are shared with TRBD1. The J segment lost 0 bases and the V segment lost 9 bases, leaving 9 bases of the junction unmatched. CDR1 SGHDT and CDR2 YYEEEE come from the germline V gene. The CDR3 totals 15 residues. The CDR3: CATSRTGISTDTQYF. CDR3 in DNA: TGTGCCACATCTCGGACAGGGATTAGCACAGATACGCAGTATTTT. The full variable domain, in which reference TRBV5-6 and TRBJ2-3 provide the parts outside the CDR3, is DAGVTQSPTHLIKTRGQQVTLRCSPKSGHDTVSWYQQALGQGPQFIFQYYEEEERQRGNFPDRFSGHQFPNYSSELNVNALLLGDSALYLCATSRTGISTDTQYFGPGTRLTVL.

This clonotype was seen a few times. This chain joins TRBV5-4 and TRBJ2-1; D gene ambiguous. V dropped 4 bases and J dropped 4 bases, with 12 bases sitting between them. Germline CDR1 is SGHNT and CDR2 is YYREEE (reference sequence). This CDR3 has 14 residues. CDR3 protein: CASSSLDNYNEQFF. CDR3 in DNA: TGTGCCAGCAGCAGCTTGGATAATTACAATGAGCAGTTCTTC. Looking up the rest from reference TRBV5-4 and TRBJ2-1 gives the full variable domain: ETGVTQSPTHLIKTRGQQVTLRCSSQSGHNTVSWYQQALGQGPQFIFQYYREEENGRGNFPPRFSGLQFPNYSSELNVNALELDDSALYLCASSSLDNYNEQFFGPGTRLTVL.

CDR3 coding DNA: TGTGCCAGCAGTTACCCAGGAAAGCGCACAGATACGCAGTATTTT. This encodes CASSYPGKRTDTQYF. The chain joins TRBV6-2 or TRBV6-3 to TRBJ2-3; D is uncertain. The germline V gene has CDR1 MNHEY and CDR2 SVGEGT. The CDR3 is 15 residues long. Trimming left V 2 bases short and J 1 base short, with 10 bases between.

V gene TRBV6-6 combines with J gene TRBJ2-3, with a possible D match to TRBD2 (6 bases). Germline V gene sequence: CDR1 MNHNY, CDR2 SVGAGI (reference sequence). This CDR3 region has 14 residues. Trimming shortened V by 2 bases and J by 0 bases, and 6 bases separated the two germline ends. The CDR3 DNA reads TGTGCCAGCAGTTACGGGAGGAGCACAGATACGCAGTATTTT. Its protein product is CASSYGRSTDTQYF.

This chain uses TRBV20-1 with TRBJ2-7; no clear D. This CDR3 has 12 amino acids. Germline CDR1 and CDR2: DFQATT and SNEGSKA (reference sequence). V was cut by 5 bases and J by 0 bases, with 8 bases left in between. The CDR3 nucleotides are TGCAGTGCTTCGACATCCTCCTACGAGCAGTACTTC. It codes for CSASTSSYEQYF.

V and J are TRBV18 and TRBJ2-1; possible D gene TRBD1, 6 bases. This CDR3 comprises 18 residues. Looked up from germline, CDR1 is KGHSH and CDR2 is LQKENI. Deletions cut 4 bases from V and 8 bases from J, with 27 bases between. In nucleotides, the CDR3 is TGTGCCAGCTCACAATCGGGGCTGGGCAGGGGAGTGCAGGATGAGCAGTTCTTC. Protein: CASSQSGLGRGVQDEQFF.

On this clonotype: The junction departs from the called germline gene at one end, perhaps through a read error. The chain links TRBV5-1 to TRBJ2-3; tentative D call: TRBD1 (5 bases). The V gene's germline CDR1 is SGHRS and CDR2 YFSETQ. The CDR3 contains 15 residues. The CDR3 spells CASSFQGDRADTPYF. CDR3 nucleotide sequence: TGCGCCAGCAGCTTCCAGGGTGACAGAGCAGATACGCCGTATTTT. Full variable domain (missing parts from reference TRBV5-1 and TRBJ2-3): KAGVTQTPRYLIKTRGQQVTLSCSPISGHRSVSWYQQTPGQGLQFLFEYFSETQRNKGNFPGRFSGRQFSNSRSEMNVSTLELGDSALYLCASSFQGDRADTPYFGPGTRLTVL.